The rows below give T cell receptor gamma chains drawn from one sample of a study of Vδ1+ human thymocytes. TCRdb fed the multiplex PCR reads to CATT. The sample records more than 35,000 gamma-chain clones, 20% being singletons. Input material: Vdelta1+ gamma-delta thymocytes from the thymus. The receptors derive from a girl under two years old who had congenital heart surgery. Each CDR3 is given with its conserved first and last residue. The order of the fields is clone size, V gene, CDR3 length, J gene, CDR3 protein, CDR3 DNA. Only some rows state a clone size, as once, few, many or a class for expanded clones.

abundance: few; v_gene: TRGV9; len: 13; j_gene: TRGJP2; CDR3aa: CALWEGSDWIKTF; CDR3nt: TGTGCCTTGTGGGAAGGTAGTGATTGGATCAAGACGTTT
abundance: -; v_gene: TRGV3; len: 14; j_gene: TRGJ1/TRGJ2; CDR3aa: CATWDSLPGYKKLF; CDR3nt: TGTGCCACCTGGGACAGTTTGCCGGGTTATAAGAAACTCTTT
abundance: few; v_gene: TRGV3; len: 14; j_gene: TRGJ1/TRGJ2; CDR3aa: CATWDSHRYYKKLF; CDR3nt: TGTGCCACCTGGGACAGTCACCGCTATTATAAGAAACTCTTT
abundance: -; v_gene: TRGV2; len: 16; j_gene: TRGJP1; CDR3aa: CATWDGHWTTGWFKIF; CDR3nt: TGTGCCACCTGGGACGGGCATTGGACCACTGGTTGGTTCAAGATATTT
abundance: once; v_gene: TRGV2; len: 14; j_gene: TRGJ1/TRGJ2; CDR3aa: CATWDVSPYYKKLF; CDR3nt: TGTGCCACCTGGGATGTTTCACCTTATTATAAGAAACTCTTT
abundance: few; v_gene: TRGV2; len: 13; j_gene: TRGJP2; CDR3aa: CATWDGQVRIKTF; CDR3nt: TGTGCCACCTGGGACGGGCAGGTCAGGATCAAGACGTTT
abundance: few; v_gene: TRGV2; len: 12; j_gene: TRGJ1/TRGJ2; CDR3aa: CATWESPHKKLF; CDR3nt: TGTGCCACCTGGGAATCCCCCCATAAGAAACTCTTT
abundance: -; v_gene: TRGV9; len: 17; j_gene: TRGJ1/TRGJ2; CDR3aa: CALWEVEVRLGYYKKLF; CDR3nt: TGTGCCTTGTGGGAGGTGGAGGTTAGGTTGGGGTACTATAAGAAACTCTTT
abundance: -; v_gene: TRGV9; len: 15; j_gene: TRGJ1/TRGJ2; CDR3aa: CALWEGRSHYYKKLF; CDR3nt: TGTGCCTTGTGGGAGGGCCGCTCCCATTATTATAAGAAACTCTTT
abundance: -; v_gene: TRGV2; len: 13; j_gene: TRGJP2; CDR3aa: CATWDASDWIKTF; CDR3nt: TGTGCCACCTGGGACGCAAGTGATTGGATCAAGACGTTT
abundance: few; v_gene: TRGV4; len: 14; j_gene: TRGJ1/TRGJ2; CDR3aa: CATWDGQDYYKKLF; CDR3nt: TGTGCCACCTGGGATGGGCAGGATTATTATAAGAAACTCTTT
abundance: -; v_gene: TRGV5P; len: 12; j_gene: TRGJ1/TRGJ2; CDR3aa: CATFLERKKKLF; CDR3nt: TGTGCCACCTTCCTGGAGCGAAAGAAGAAACTCTTT
abundance: few; v_gene: TRGV9; len: 15; j_gene: TRGJ1/TRGJ2; CDR3aa: CALWEVLPNYYKKLF; CDR3nt: TGTGCCTTGTGGGAGGTGCTCCCTAATTATTATAAGAAACTCTTT
abundance: few; v_gene: TRGV3; len: 13; j_gene: TRGJ1/TRGJ2; CDR3aa: CATWDGRSDKKLF; CDR3nt: TGTGCCACCTGGGACGGTAGAAGCGATAAGAAACTCTTT
abundance: few; v_gene: TRGV3; len: 12; j_gene: TRGJ1/TRGJ2; CDR3aa: CATWTAGYKKLF; CDR3nt: TGTGCCACCTGGACCGCCGGTTATAAGAAACTCTTT
abundance: few; v_gene: TRGV2; len: 13; j_gene: TRGJ1/TRGJ2; CDR3aa: CATWDGSHYKKLF; CDR3nt: TGTGCCACCTGGGACGGTTCCCATTATAAGAAACTCTTT
abundance: -; v_gene: TRGV2; len: 12; j_gene: TRGJ1/TRGJ2; CDR3aa: CATWDGPLRKLF; CDR3nt: TGTGCCACCTGGGACGGGCCCCTAAGGAAACTCTTT
abundance: -; v_gene: TRGV3; len: 14; j_gene: TRGJP2; CDR3aa: CATWDRRGDWIKTF; CDR3nt: TGTGCCACCTGGGACAGGCGAGGTGATTGGATCAAGACGTTT
abundance: -; v_gene: TRGV5; len: 15; j_gene: TRGJ1/TRGJ2; CDR3aa: CATWDRPANYYKKLF; CDR3nt: TGTGCCACCTGGGACAGGCCCGCGAATTATTATAAGAAACTCTTT
abundance: few; v_gene: TRGV3; len: 11; j_gene: TRGJ1/TRGJ2; CDR3aa: CATWDSTKKLF; CDR3nt: TGTGCCACCTGGGACAGTACAAAGAAACTCTTT
abundance: few; v_gene: TRGV4; len: 13; j_gene: TRGJ1/TRGJ2; CDR3aa: CATWDPPQGKKLF; CDR3nt: TGTGCCACCTGGGACCCCCCGCAGGGGAAGAAACTCTTT
abundance: -; v_gene: TRGV4; len: 15; j_gene: TRGJP2; CDR3aa: CATWGESSSDWIKTF; CDR3nt: TGTGCCACCTGGGGAGAGAGTAGTAGTGATTGGATCAAGACGTTT
abundance: once; v_gene: TRGV3; len: 15; j_gene: TRGJ1/TRGJ2; CDR3aa: CATWDRQKGRDKKLF; CDR3nt: TGTGCCACCTGGGACAGGCAAAAAGGGCGGGATAAGAAACTCTTT
abundance: few; v_gene: TRGV4; len: 11; j_gene: TRGJ1/TRGJ2; CDR3aa: CATWVSFKKLF; CDR3nt: TGTGCCACCTGGGTTAGTTTTAAGAAACTCTTT
abundance: few; v_gene: TRGV3; len: 13; j_gene: TRGJ1/TRGJ2; CDR3aa: CATWERGNYKKLF; CDR3nt: TGTGCCACCTGGGAACGAGGGAATTATAAGAAACTCTTT
abundance: medium-sized; v_gene: TRGV3; len: 14; j_gene: TRGJ1/TRGJ2; CDR3aa: CATWDRRNYYKKLF; CDR3nt: TGTGCCACCTGGGACAGGCGGAATTATTATAAGAAACTCTTT
abundance: few; v_gene: TRGV8; len: 13; j_gene: TRGJ1/TRGJ2; CDR3aa: CATWDRRVYKKLF; CDR3nt: TGTGCCACCTGGGATAGGCGGGTTTATAAGAAACTCTTT
abundance: -; v_gene: TRGV4; len: 13; j_gene: TRGJ1/TRGJ2; CDR3aa: CATWDGPGTKKLF; CDR3nt: TGTGCCACCTGGGATGGGCCTGGTACTAAGAAACTCTTT
abundance: -; v_gene: TRGV3; len: 13; j_gene: TRGJ1/TRGJ2; CDR3aa: CATWDSSYYKKLF; CDR3nt: TGTGCCACCTGGGACAGCTCTTATTATAAGAAACTCTTT
abundance: -; v_gene: TRGV8; len: 11; j_gene: TRGJP2; CDR3aa: CATWIQNAKTF; CDR3nt: TGTGCCACCTGGATACAAAATGCCAAGACGTTT
abundance: many; v_gene: TRGV9; len: 11; j_gene: TRGJ1/TRGJ2; CDR3aa: CALWEDLKKLF; CDR3nt: TGTGCCTTGTGGGAGGACCTTAAGAAACTCTTT
abundance: -; v_gene: TRGV4; len: 14; j_gene: TRGJ1/TRGJ2; CDR3aa: CATWSQALFYKKLF; CDR3nt: TGTGCCACCTGGTCCCAAGCCTTATTTTATAAGAAACTCTTT
abundance: medium-sized; v_gene: TRGV3; len: 13; j_gene: TRGJ1/TRGJ2; CDR3aa: CATWDRPDYKKLF; CDR3nt: TGTGCCACCTGGGACAGGCCTGATTATAAGAAACTCTTT
abundance: few; v_gene: TRGV9; len: 14; j_gene: TRGJ1/TRGJ2; CDR3aa: CALWEGPPSYKKLF; CDR3nt: TGTGCCTTGTGGGAGGGCCCCCCGTCTTATAAGAAACTCTTT
abundance: -; v_gene: TRGV2; len: 16; j_gene: TRGJP2; CDR3aa: CATWDGRNSSDWIKTF; CDR3nt: TGTGCCACCTGGGACGGCCGGAATAGTAGTGATTGGATCAAGACGTTT
abundance: -; v_gene: TRGV9; len: 14; j_gene: TRGJ1/TRGJ2; CDR3aa: CALWEPRGYYKKLF; CDR3nt: TGTGCCTTGTGGGAGCCACGAGGTTATTATAAGAAACTCTTT
abundance: -; v_gene: TRGV8; len: 13; j_gene: TRGJ1/TRGJ2; CDR3aa: CATWDRLHYKKLF; CDR3nt: TGTGCCACCTGGGATAGGCTTCATTATAAGAAACTCTTT
abundance: -; v_gene: TRGV9; len: 13; j_gene: TRGJ1/TRGJ2; CDR3aa: CALWEVIRYKKLF; CDR3nt: TGTGCCTTGTGGGAGGTTATAAGGTATAAGAAACTCTTT
abundance: once; v_gene: TRGV9; len: 10; j_gene: TRGJ1/TRGJ2; CDR3aa: CAFPYYKKLF; CDR3nt: TGTGCCTTCCCTTATTATAAGAAACTCTTT
abundance: few; v_gene: TRGV2; len: 13; j_gene: TRGJ1/TRGJ2; CDR3aa: CATWDGPRYKKLF; CDR3nt: TGTGCCACCTGGGACGGGCCCCGTTATAAGAAACTCTTT
abundance: few; v_gene: TRGV9; len: 13; j_gene: TRGJP1; CDR3aa: CALWEAIGWFKIF; CDR3nt: TGTGCCTTGTGGGAGGCCATTGGTTGGTTTAAGATATTT
abundance: -; v_gene: TRGV9; len: 18; j_gene: TRGJP2; CDR3aa: CALWEAVLVLSSDWIKTF; CDR3nt: TGTGCCTTGTGGGAGGCCGTGTTGGTGCTAAGTAGTGATTGGATCAAGACGTTT
abundance: -; v_gene: TRGV2; len: 12; j_gene: TRGJP2; CDR3aa: CATWDCYWIKTF; CDR3nt: TGTGCCACCTGGGACTGCTATTGGATCAAGACGTTT
abundance: -; v_gene: TRGV2; len: 15; j_gene: TRGJ1/TRGJ2; CDR3aa: CATWGDGTVVDKKLF; CDR3nt: TGTGCCACCTGGGGGGACGGGACCGTTGTGGATAAGAAACTCTTT
abundance: few; v_gene: TRGV4; len: 12; j_gene: TRGJ1/TRGJ2; CDR3aa: CATWDDCYKKLF; CDR3nt: TGTGCCACCTGGGATGACTGTTATAAGAAACTCTTT
abundance: -; v_gene: TRGV4; len: 17; j_gene: TRGJP2; CDR3aa: CATWAWGSNSSDWIKTF; CDR3nt: -
abundance: -; v_gene: TRGV2; len: 11; j_gene: TRGJ1/TRGJ2; CDR3aa: CATWDKGKKLF; CDR3nt: TGTGCCACCTGGGACAAGGGGAAGAAACTCTTT
abundance: -; v_gene: TRGV3; len: 14; j_gene: TRGJ1/TRGJ2; CDR3aa: CATWDRPQYYKKLF; CDR3nt: TGTGCCACCTGGGACAGGCCCCAGTATTATAAGAAACTCTTT
abundance: once; v_gene: TRGV2; len: 15; j_gene: TRGJP2; CDR3aa: CATWDGRGRDWIKTF; CDR3nt: TGTGCCACCTGGGACGGGCGAGGGCGTGATTGGATCAAGACGTTT
abundance: once; v_gene: TRGV9; len: 14; j_gene: TRGJ1/TRGJ2; CDR3aa: CALWEVHCSYKKLF; CDR3nt: TGTGCCTTGTGGGAGGTGCATTGCTCCTATAAGAAACTCTTT
abundance: -; v_gene: TRGV3; len: 12; j_gene: TRGJ1/TRGJ2; CDR3aa: CATWDRGYKKLF; CDR3nt: TGTGCCACCTGGGACAGAGGCTATAAGAAACTCTTT
abundance: few; v_gene: TRGV2; len: 16; j_gene: TRGJP2; CDR3aa: CATWDGPRRSDWIKTF; CDR3nt: TGTGCCACCTGGGACGGGCCGCGACGTAGTGATTGGATCAAGACGTTT
abundance: few; v_gene: TRGV2; len: 13; j_gene: TRGJ1/TRGJ2; CDR3aa: CATWDGAIRKKLF; CDR3nt: TGTGCCACCTGGGACGGTGCTATTAGGAAGAAACTCTTT
abundance: -; v_gene: TRGV2; len: 16; j_gene: TRGJP2; CDR3aa: CATWDGLYSSDWIKTF; CDR3nt: TGTGCCACCTGGGACGGCCTGTATAGTAGTGATTGGATCAAGACGTTT
abundance: -; v_gene: TRGV9; len: 15; j_gene: TRGJ1/TRGJ2; CDR3aa: CALWEENQNYYKKLF; CDR3nt: TGTGCCTTGTGGGAGGAAAATCAGAATTATTATAAGAAACTCTTT
abundance: -; v_gene: TRGV2; len: 13; j_gene: TRGJ1/TRGJ2; CDR3aa: CATWDGLAYKKLF; CDR3nt: TGTGCCACCTGGGACGGGCTCGCTTATAAGAAACTCTTT